This T cell receptor (beta chain) was identified during a study of shared clonotypes between healthy human individuals. Whole-study findings and limits: In contrast to clonotypes shared by all four donors, non-shared clonotypes had lower generation probabilities.

Donors were healthy HIV-negative adults without recently reported acute infections or vaccinations. This CDR3 spans 16 amino acids. Deletions cut 4 bases from V and 5 bases from J, with 21 bases between. Here immunoSEQ multiplex PCR was the method, and the copy in TCRdb shows in-frame clones only, minus some. The table records millions of clones, 85% to 95% of them present only once. A word on this clone: Its antigen remains unidentified.

The sequenced sample consisted of naive CD4+ T cells from PBMCs. Regarding subset: CD45RA+ positively selected. The V and J genes are TRBV5-3 and TRBJ2-5; unclear D gene. TRBV5-3 is placed among ORFs of uncertain function. The sequence was obtained from a man between 18 and 29 years old in good health. Some clones in this sample may be carry-over from other donors' samples. The CDR3 is CARSLTTARSVETQYF. Here the CDR3 DNA reads TGTGCCAGAAGCCTGACAACGGCGAGGTCGGTGGAGACCCAGTACTTC.